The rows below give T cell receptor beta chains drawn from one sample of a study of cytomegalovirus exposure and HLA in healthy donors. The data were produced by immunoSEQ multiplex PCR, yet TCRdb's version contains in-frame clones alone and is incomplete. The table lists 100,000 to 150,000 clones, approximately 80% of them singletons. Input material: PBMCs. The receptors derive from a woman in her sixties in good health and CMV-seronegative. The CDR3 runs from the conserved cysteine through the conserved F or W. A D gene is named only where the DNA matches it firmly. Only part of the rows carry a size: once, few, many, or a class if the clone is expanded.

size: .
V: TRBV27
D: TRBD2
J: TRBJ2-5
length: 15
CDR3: CASSGLAGRKETQYF
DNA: TGTGCCAGCAGCGGACTAGCGGGAAGAAAAGAGACCCAGTACTTC

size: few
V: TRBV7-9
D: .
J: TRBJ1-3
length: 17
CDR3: CASSSNRDRYSGNTIYF
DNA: TGTGCCAGCAGCTCGAACAGGGACCGATACTCTGGAAACACCATATATTTT

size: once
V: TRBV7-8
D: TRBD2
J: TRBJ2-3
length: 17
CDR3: CASSLVGGRALTDTQYF
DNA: TGTGCCAGCAGCTTAGTCGGCGGGAGGGCCCTAACAGATACGCAGTATTTT

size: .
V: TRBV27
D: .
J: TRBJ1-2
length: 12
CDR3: CASLGRDYGYTF
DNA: TGTGCCAGCTTAGGGCGGGACTATGGCTACACCTTC

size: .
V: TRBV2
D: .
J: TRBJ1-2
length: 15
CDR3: CASARTAPANYGYTF
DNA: TGTGCCAGCGCCCGGACAGCGCCGGCTAACTATGGCTACACCTTC

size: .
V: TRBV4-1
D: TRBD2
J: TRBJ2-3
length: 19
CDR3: CASSQVYRLAGGYTDTQYF
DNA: TGCGCCAGCAGCCAAGTCTATCGACTAGCGGGGGGGTACACAGATACGCAGTATTTT

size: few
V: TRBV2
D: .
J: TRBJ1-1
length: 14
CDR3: CASSPPRVVTEAFF
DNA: TGTGCCAGCAGCCCCCCGCGTGTTGTCACTGAAGCTTTCTTT

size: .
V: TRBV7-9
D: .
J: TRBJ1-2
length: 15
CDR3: CASSFDRITGYGYTF
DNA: TGTGCCAGCAGCTTCGACAGAATAACGGGCTATGGCTACACCTTC

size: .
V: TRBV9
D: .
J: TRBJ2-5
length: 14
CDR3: CASSERRLAETQYF
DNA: TGTGCCAGCAGCGAGCGGAGGTTGGCAGAGACCCAGTACTTC

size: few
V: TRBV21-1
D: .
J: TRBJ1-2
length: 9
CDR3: CAKSSGYTF
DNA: TGTGCCAAGAGTTCTGGCTACACCTTC

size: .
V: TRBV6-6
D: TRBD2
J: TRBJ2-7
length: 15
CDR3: CASSLAGATTYEQYF
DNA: TGTGCCAGCAGTCTAGCGGGAGCGACAACCTACGAGCAGTACTTC

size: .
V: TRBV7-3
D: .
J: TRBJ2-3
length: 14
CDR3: CASSPGHSTDTQYF
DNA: TGTGCCAGCAGCCCTGGACACTCCACAGATACGCAGTATTTT

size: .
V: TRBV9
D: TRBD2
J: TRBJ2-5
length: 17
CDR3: CASSLGLAGGILETQYF
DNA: TGTGCCAGCAGCCTGGGGCTAGCGGGGGGGATATTGGAGACCCAGTACTTC

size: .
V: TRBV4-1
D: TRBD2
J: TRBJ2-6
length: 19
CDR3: CASSLPRGGGSSGANVLTF
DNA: TGCGCCAGCAGCTTACCCAGGGGCGGGGGGAGCTCTGGGGCCAACGTCCTGACTTTC

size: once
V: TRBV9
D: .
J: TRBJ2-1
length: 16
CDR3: CASSGSPGGVYNEQFF
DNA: TGTGCCAGCAGCGGGAGCCCAGGAGGGGTCTACAATGAGCAGTTCTTC

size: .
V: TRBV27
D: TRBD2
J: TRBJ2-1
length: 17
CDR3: CASSNRKGLAERDEQFF
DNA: TGTGCCAGCAGTAATCGAAAGGGACTAGCGGAGAGGGATGAGCAGTTCTTC

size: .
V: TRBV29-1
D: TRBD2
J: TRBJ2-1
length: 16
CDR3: CSVETTLADSYNEQFF
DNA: TGCAGCGTTGAAACCACACTAGCGGATTCCTACAATGAGCAGTTCTTC

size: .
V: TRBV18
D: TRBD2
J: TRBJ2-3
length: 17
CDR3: CASSPSGRALGTDTQYF
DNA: TGTGCCAGCTCACCCAGCGGGAGGGCCCTCGGCACAGATACGCAGTATTTT

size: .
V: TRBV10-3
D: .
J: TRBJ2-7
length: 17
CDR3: CAIRGTPIGEESYEQYF
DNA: TGTGCCATCAGAGGAACCCCCATAGGGGAAGAATCCTACGAGCAGTACTTC

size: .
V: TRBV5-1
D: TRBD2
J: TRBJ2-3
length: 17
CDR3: CASSMGTSGRAGDTQYF
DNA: TGCGCCAGCAGCATGGGGACTAGCGGGAGGGCCGGGGATACGCAGTATTTT

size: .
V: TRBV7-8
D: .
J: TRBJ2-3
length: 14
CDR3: CASSPGTSTDTQYF
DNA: TGTGCCAGCAGTCCCGGGACTTCCACAGATACGCAGTATTTT

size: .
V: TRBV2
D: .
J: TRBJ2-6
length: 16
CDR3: CASSEGRVSGANVLTF
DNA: TGTGCCAGCAGTGAAGGGAGGGTCTCTGGGGCCAACGTCCTGACTTTC

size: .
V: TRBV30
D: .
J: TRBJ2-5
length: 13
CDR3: CAWNSGPQETQYF
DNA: TGTGCCTGGAATAGTGGTCCACAAGAGACCCAGTACTTC

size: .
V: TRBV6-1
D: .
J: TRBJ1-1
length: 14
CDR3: CASSSGTYGTEAFF
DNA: TGTGCCAGCAGTTCCGGGACATATGGCACTGAAGCTTTCTTT

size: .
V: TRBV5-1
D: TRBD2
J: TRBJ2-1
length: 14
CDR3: CASSSGLAVDEQFF
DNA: TGCGCCAGCAGCTCGGGACTAGCCGTCGATGAGCAGTTCTTC

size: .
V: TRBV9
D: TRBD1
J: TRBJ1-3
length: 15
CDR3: CASSLAGQEGNTIYF
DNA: TGTGCCAGCAGCCTAGCGGGACAGGAAGGAAACACCATATATTTT

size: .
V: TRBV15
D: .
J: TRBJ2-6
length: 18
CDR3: CATSREAGWGAGANVLTF
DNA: TGTGCCACCAGCAGAGAGGCCGGCTGGGGGGCTGGGGCCAACGTCCTGACTTTC

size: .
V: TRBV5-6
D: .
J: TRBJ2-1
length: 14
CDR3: CASSAITGSDEQFF
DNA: TGTGCCAGCAGCGCCATAACAGGGAGCGATGAGCAGTTCTTC

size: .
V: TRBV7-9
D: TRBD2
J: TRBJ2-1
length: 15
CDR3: CASSLELAGDNEQFF
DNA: TGTGCCAGCAGCTTAGAACTAGCGGGGGACAATGAGCAGTTCTTC

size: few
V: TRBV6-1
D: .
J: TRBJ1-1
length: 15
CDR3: CASSRGEGPGTEAFF
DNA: TGTGCCAGCAGCCGCGGGGAGGGCCCGGGCACTGAAGCTTTCTTT

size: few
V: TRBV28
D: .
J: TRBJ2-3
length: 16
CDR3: CASSPVTGLTTDTQYF
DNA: TGTGCCAGCAGTCCCGTCACGGGACTTACCACAGATACGCAGTATTTT

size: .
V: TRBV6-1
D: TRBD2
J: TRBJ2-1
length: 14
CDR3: CASSERRTSGEQFF
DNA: TGTGCCAGCAGTGAACGGAGGACTAGTGGTGAGCAGTTCTTC

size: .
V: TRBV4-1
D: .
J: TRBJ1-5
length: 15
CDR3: CASSRLQGGNQPQHF
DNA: TGCGCCAGCAGCCGCCTACAGGGTGGCAATCAGCCCCAGCATTTT

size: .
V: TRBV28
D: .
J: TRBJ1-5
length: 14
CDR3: CASGIFRADQPQHF
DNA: TGTGCCAGCGGGATCTTCAGGGCAGATCAGCCCCAGCATTTT

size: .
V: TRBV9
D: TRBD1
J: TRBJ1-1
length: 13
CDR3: CASSVTGESEAFF
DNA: TGTGCCAGCAGCGTGACAGGGGAGTCTGAAGCTTTCTTT

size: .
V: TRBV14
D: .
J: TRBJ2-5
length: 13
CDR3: CASSPRVSETQYF
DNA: TGTGCCAGCAGCCCCAGGGTGTCAGAGACCCAGTACTTC

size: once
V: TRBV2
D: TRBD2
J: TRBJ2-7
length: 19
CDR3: CASSEALQWGAGDRYEQYF
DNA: TGTGCCAGCAGTGAAGCGCTTCAGTGGGGAGCGGGGGATCGGTACGAGCAGTACTTC

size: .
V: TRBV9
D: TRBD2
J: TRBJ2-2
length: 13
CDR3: CASSVGEGGELFF
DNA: TGTGCCAGCAGCGTAGGGGAGGGCGGGGAGCTGTTTTTT

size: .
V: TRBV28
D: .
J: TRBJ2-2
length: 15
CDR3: CASSFGGIGTGELFF
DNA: TGTGCCAGCAGTTTTGGGGGCATCGGCACCGGGGAGCTGTTTTTT

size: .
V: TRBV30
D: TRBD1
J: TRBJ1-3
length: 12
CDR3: CAWSVTGDTIYF
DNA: TGTGCCTGGAGTGTAACAGGGGACACCATATATTTT

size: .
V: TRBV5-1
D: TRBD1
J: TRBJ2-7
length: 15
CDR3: CASTTGTGHVDEQYF
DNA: TGCGCCAGCACAACCGGGACAGGGCATGTAGACGAGCAGTACTTC

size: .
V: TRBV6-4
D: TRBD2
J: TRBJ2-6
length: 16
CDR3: CASSDGGVSGANVLTF
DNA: TGTGCCAGCAGTGACGGGGGGGTTTCCGGGGCCAACGTCCTGACTTTC